The clone carrying this T cell receptor (beta chain) was observed a handful of times. These data belong to a study of spatial heterogeneity in lung cancer. Study context: Raw reads contained each unique TCR and UMI combination more than ten times on average.

Time point in this sample: blood at routine non-recurrence follow-up after resection. The V and J ends lost 6 bases and 3 bases, in that order; junction bases with no gene match: 6. This CDR3 spans 14 amino acids. Every cDNA TCR molecule received its own unique molecular identifier. TCRdb processed the 5' RACE reads anew with MiXCR; each CDR3 protein has one entry. The repertoire holds tens of thousands of distinct CDR3 sequences, with about 10% as singletons. Sequencing used PBMCs, obtained at follow-up. The chain links TRBV12-3 or TRBV12-4 to TRBJ2-7, with 9 positions matching TRBD2. This TCR was sampled from a female donor with early-stage non-small cell lung cancer. CDR3 residues: CASRPAGGYYEQYF. The CDR3 coding sequence is TGTGCCAGCAGGCCAGCGGGGGGCTACTACGAGCAGTACTTC.